Only a few counts were recorded for the clone carrying this T cell receptor beta chain. This sample is part of a study of T-cell reconstitution after alpha-beta-depleted transplantation in children. Preparation of the TCRbeta library was carried out with unique molecular identifiers. Each CDR3 protein gets one entry after TCRdb re-called the PCR reads with MiXCR. In the table there are about 690,000 distinct CDR3 sequences, approximately 15% of which are singletons. Sequenced material: PBMCs from the stem cell graft donor, taken from the stem cell graft. This sequence originates from a human donor who donated a stem cell graft to a child with acute myeloid leukemia.

DNA for the CDR3: TGTGCCACCAGCAGAGGACCGGGGAACACCGGGGAGCTGTTTTTT. Amino acid sequence: CATSRGPGNTGELFF. This chain connects TRBV15 to TRBJ2-2; D gene unclear. Trimming removed 1 base at V and 1 base at J, with 7 bases between. The CDR3 extends over 15 amino acids. The V gene's germline CDR1 is LNHNV and CDR2 YYDKDF (reference sequence). Looking up the rest from reference TRBV15 and TRBJ2-2 gives the full variable domain: DAMVIQNPRYQVTQFGKPVTLSCSQTLNHNVMYWYQQKSSQAPKLLFHYYDKDFNNEADTPDNFQSRRPNTSFCFLDIRSPGLGDTAMYLCATSRGPGNTGELFFGEGSRLTVL.